This is a list of T cell receptor beta chains from one sample in a study of blood T cell repertoires in COVID-19. The method was immunoSEQ multiplex PCR; TCRdb's version includes in-frame clones alone and lacks a portion of them. The sample includes approximately 200,000 clones, approximately 90% of them seen just once. The sequencing input was PBMCs or T cells enriched from blood (not recorded which). Receptors originate from a young man who had recovered from COVID-19. Each CDR3 is given without its conserved first and last residue. Fields, in order: V gene, CDR3 protein.

V: TRBV9; CDR3: ASSDRDTEAF
V: TRBV15; CDR3: ATSRGRGQPGNTIY
V: TRBV10-1; CDR3: ASSQGGSSTDTQY
V: TRBV4-1; CDR3: ASSQVRTGGAEAF
V: TRBV2; CDR3: ASSPGQGGKGANVLT
V: TRBV10-2; CDR3: ASGPDRAGANVLT
V: TRBV6-2/TRBV6-3; CDR3: ASSYSIHQEGNEQF
V: TRBV5-4; CDR3: ASSSGQNYGYT
V: TRBV5-4; CDR3: ASSLGGVRENQPQH
V: TRBV7-2; CDR3: ASSPPVSNEQF
V: TRBV10-3; CDR3: AISESGSPGYT
V: TRBV15; CDR3: ATSRTYSGDNEQF
V: TRBV13; CDR3: ASSAGTSGRETQY
V: TRBV7-2; CDR3: ASSLSGSGSGANVLT
V: TRBV11-2; CDR3: ASSLFGGLEKLF
V: TRBV19; CDR3: ASSAGQPYGYT
V: TRBV28; CDR3: ASTPGLAERRFYNEQF
V: TRBV7-2; CDR3: ASSLPGGTDTQY
V: TRBV10-3; CDR3: ATQRGAGADEKLF
V: TRBV30; CDR3: AWSLLRQPSGELF
V: TRBV6-4; CDR3: ARNGQGLYEQY
V: TRBV10-3; CDR3: AISATSGRGEQF
V: TRBV7-9; CDR3: ASSLAGGNTGETQY
V: TRBV19; CDR3: ASSMQPGLAGGGNEQF
V: TRBV5-8; CDR3: ASSLGRAGNTIY
V: TRBV5-5; CDR3: ASSLQGYEQY
V: TRBV4-1; CDR3: ASSQALQGKMNTEAF
V: TRBV5-1; CDR3: ASHTDSNTGELF
V: TRBV11-2; CDR3: ASSLDRGPYEQY
V: TRBV12-3/TRBV12-4; CDR3: ASRSGNEQY
V: TRBV28; CDR3: ASSPAADVTQY
V: TRBV5-1; CDR3: ASSSGTSEYNEQF
V: TRBV4-2; CDR3: ASSQEVSGGYNEQF